The clone carrying this TCR beta chain has a handful of counts. What it binds is not known. The sample belongs to a study of T cells after yellow fever vaccination. Conversion of TCR transcripts into cDNA relied on 5'RACE template switching, which added a universal primer site and UMIs. TCRdb processed the 5' RACE reads anew with MiXCR; each CDR3 protein has one entry. The table records 450,000 to 650,000 distinct CDR3 sequences, around an eighth of them present only once. Germline-derived CDR1 and CDR2 are SEHNR and FQNEAQ (reference sequence). V was shortened by 10 bases and J by 3 bases, with 18 bases between the two germline ends. The CDR3 contains 14 residues. The study's findings and limits: Post-booster repertoires contained most primary-vaccination clones again (roughly 96% CD4, 88% CD8). Abundant clonotypes from the bulk population could contaminate FACS-sorted repertoires. Though weaker, the secondary response peaked faster, on day 5 versus 15.

The rearrangement uses TRBV7-9 and TRBJ1-1, with D perhaps TRBD1 (6 bases). This clonotype was sampled from a man aged 25-45 years who received the YFV17D yellow fever vaccine. Sample: PBMCs, taken on the day of the yellow fever booster vaccination. The CDR3 DNA reads TGTGCCACCGCAGGGGTCCTAACGGACACTGAAGCTTTCTTT. Encoded protein: CATAGVLTDTEAFF.